This T cell receptor (beta chain) was recovered during a study of graft-versus-host responses after intestinal transplantation. Study outcomes and limitations: Early post-transplant HvG declines showed an association with peak circulating GvH clone levels.

This table comes from immunoSEQ multiplex PCR, and its TCRdb copy is limited to in-frame clones, with some not included. This table has over 15,000 clones, around two fifths appearing once. Responder cells labeled with CFSE (roughly 200,000) were co-plated with irradiated stimulator cells labeled with violet dye (roughly 200,000). The germline gives CDR1 MNHNS, CDR2 SASEGT. This CDR3 has 15 amino acids. V shed 7 bases and J 0 bases; nucleotides not matched to a gene: 5. Sequences were derived from alloreactive CD8+ T cells from a mixed lymphocyte reaction culture, sampled before intestinal transplant. As to subset: CFSE-low proliferating T cells sorted from approximately 6-day pre-transplant mixed lymphocyte reaction (GvH or HvG direction). The TCR originated in a human patient who received an intestinal transplant. The chain links TRBV6-1 to TRBJ2-1; 8 bases are shared with TRBD2. The CDR3 coding sequence is TGTGCCAGCACCCCTCTAGCGGGCTCCTACAATGAGCAGTTCTTC. It codes for CASTPLAGSYNEQFF.